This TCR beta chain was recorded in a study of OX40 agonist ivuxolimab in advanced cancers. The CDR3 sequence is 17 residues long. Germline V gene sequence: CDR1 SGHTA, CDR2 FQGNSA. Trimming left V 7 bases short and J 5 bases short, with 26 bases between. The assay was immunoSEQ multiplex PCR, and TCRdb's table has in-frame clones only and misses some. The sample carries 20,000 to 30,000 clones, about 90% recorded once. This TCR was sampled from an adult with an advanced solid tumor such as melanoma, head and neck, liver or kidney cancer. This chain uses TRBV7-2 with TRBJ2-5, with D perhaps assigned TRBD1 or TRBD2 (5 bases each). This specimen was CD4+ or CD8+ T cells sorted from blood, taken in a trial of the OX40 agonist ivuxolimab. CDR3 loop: CASTKALVPIGTETQYF. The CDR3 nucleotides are TGTGCCAGCACCAAAGCCCTGGTCCCGATAGGGACGGAGACCCAGTACTTC.